The sequence of this TCR beta chain was determined in a study of shared clonotypes between healthy human individuals. A remark on this clone: Within the sample, other DNA sequences also encode this same CDR3.

Authors' processing steps: Owing to the provision of junction-only sequences devoid of quality scores by immunoSEQ, filtering differed. Sequencing was performed with immunoSEQ multiplex PCR; in TCRdb, only in-frame clones are kept and a portion is missing. V, J and clone size reflect that table, while D and trimming were determined from the DNA. The sample has around 1.4 million clones; around 98.5% are singletons. The CDR3 covers 14 residues. Germline CDR1 and CDR2: LGHNA and YNFKEQ. The junction had 1 base not matched to a gene; V was cut back by 0 bases and J by 2 bases. The source of this sequence is a young man in good health. Sequenced material: naive CD4+ T cells sorted from blood. The subset was: CD45RA+ positively selected. The chain joins TRBV4-2 to TRBJ2-7; 7 bases line up with TRBD1. CDR3 sequence: CASSQEGGPYEQYF. The DNA of the CDR3 is TGTGCCAGCAGCCAAGAAGGGGGCCCCTACGAGCAGTACTTC.